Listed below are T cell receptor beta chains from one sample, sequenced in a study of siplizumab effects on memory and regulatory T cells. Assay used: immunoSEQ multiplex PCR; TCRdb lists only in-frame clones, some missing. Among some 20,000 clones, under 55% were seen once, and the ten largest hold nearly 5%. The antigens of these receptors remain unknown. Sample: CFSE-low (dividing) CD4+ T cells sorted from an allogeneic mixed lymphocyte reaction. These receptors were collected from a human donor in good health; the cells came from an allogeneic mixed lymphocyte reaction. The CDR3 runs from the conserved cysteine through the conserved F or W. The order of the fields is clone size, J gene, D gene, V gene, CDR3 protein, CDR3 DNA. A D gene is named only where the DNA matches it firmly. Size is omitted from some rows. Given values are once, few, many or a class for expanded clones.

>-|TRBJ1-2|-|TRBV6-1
CASSYNGGYTF
TGTGCCAGCAGTTACAACGGTGGCTACACCTTC
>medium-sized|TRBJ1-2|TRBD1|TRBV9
CASSPQTGGLGYTF
TGTGCCAGCAGCCCCCAAACAGGGGGCCTTGGCTACACCTTC
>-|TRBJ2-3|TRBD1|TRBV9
CASSASTGGPTDTQYF
TGTGCCAGCAGCGCTTCAACAGGGGGCCCCACAGATACGCAGTATTTT
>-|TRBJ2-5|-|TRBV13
CASRQGDFETQYF
TGTGCCAGCAGACAAGGGGATTTCGAGACCCAGTACTTC
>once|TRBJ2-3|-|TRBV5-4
CASSPRRGGTDTQYF
TGTGCCAGCAGCCCGCGGAGGGGGGGGACAGATACGCAGTATTTT
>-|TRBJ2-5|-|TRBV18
CASSLDVQETQYF
TGTGCCAGCTCACTGGATGTACAAGAGACCCAGTACTTC
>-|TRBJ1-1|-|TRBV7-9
CASSRRWMNTEAFF
TGTGCCAGCAGTAGGAGATGGATGAACACTGAAGCTTTCTTT
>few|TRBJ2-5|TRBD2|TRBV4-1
CASSQGLLAGGLQETQYF
TGCGCCAGCAGCCAAGGCCTACTAGCGGGGGGACTCCAAGAGACCCAGTACTTC
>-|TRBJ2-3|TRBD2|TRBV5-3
CASGYRDYTDTQYF
TGTGCCAGTGGCTACCGGGACTACACAGATACGCAGTATTTT
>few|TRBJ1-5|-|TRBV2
CASSVTVTLQPQHF
TGTGCCAGCAGTGTGACAGTCACTTTACAGCCCCAGCATTTT
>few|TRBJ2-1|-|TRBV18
CASSKPDYNEQFF
TGTGCCAGTTCAAAACCCGACTACAATGAGCAGTTCTTC
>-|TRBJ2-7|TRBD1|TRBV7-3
CASGQGACEQYF
TGTGCCAGCGGACAGGGGGCATGCGAGCAGTACTTC
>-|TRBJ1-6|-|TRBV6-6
CASSYMGVNSPLHF
TGTGCCAGCAGTTATATGGGGGTAAATTCACCCCTCCACTTT
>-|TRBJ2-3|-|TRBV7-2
CASSLDPGDTQYF
TGTGCCAGCAGCTTAGACCCCGGGGATACGCAGTATTTT
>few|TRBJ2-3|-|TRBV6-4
CATPKPPDTQYF
TGTGCCACCCCTAAACCGCCAGATACGCAGTATTTT
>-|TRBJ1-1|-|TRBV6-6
CASSYSAGGEAFF
TGTGCCAGCAGTTACTCGGCGGGCGGGGAAGCTTTCTTT
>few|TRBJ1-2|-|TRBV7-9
CASTTWDFF
TGTGCCAGCACTACCTGGGACTTCTTC
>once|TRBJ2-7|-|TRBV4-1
CASSQEGRLYYEQYF
TGCGCCAGCAGCCAAGAGGGCAGACTATACTACGAGCAGTACTTC
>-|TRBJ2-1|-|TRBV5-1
CASNRGTVGDEQFF
TGCGCCAGCAACCGAGGGACGGTGGGGGATGAGCAGTTCTTC
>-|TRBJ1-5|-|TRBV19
CASNKDRASNQPQHF
TGTGCCAGTAACAAAGACAGAGCCAGCAATCAGCCCCAGCATTTT
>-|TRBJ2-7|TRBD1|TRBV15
CATRISGTGRYEQYF
TGTGCCACCAGAATTTCCGGGACAGGGCGCTACGAGCAGTACTTC
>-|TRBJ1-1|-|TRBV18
CASSPYVSTGLSAFF
TGTGCCAGCTCACCATACGTCTCCACAGGGCTATCAGCTTTCTTT
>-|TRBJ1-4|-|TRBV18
CASSPDIATNEKLFF
TGTGCCAGCTCACCGGACATAGCAACTAATGAAAAACTGTTTTTT
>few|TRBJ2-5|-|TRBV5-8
CASSLRFQETQYF
TGTGCCAGCAGCTTACGATTCCAAGAGACCCAGTACTTC
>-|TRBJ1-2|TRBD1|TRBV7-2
CASSSWTGSYGYTF
TGTGCCAGCAGCTCCTGGACAGGCTCCTATGGCTACACCTTC
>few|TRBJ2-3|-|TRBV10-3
CAISVDSTDTQYF
TGTGCCATCAGTGTAGACTCCACAGATACGCAGTATTTT
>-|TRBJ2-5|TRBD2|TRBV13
CASSLRLAGGGETQYF
TGTGCCAGCAGCTTGCGCCTAGCGGGGGGTGGAGAGACCCAGTACTTC
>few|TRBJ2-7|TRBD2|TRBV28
CASTSHGGNEQYF
TGTGCCAGCACCTCCCACGGGGGGAACGAGCAGTACTTC
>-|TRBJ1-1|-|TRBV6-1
CASSHYGTNTEAFF
TGTGCCAGCAGCCATTACGGGACAAACACTGAAGCTTTCTTT